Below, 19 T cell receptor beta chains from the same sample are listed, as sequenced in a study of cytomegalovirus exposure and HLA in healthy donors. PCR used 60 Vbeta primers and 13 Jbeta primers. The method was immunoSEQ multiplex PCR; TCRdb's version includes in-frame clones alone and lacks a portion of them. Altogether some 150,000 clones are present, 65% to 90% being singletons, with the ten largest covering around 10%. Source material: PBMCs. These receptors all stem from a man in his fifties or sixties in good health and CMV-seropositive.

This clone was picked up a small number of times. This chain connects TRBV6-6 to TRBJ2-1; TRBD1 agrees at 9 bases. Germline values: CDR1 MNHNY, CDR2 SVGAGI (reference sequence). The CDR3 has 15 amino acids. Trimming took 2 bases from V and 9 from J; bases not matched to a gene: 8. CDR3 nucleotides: TGTGCCAGCAGTTACGACAGGGGGTCCTCCGGTGAGCAGTTCTTC. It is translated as CASSYDRGSSGEQFF.

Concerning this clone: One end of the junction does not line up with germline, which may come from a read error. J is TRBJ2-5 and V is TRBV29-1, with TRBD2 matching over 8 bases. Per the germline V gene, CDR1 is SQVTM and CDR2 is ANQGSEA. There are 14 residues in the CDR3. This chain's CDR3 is CSVEGGLVPETQYF. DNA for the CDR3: TGCAGCGTGGAAGGGGGACTAGTCCCAGAGACCCAGTACTTC.

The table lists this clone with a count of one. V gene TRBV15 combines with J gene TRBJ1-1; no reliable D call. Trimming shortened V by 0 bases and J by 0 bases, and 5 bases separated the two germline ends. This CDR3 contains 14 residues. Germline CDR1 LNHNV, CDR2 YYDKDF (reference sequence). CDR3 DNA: TGTGCCACCAGCAGAGACCAAATGAACACTGAAGCTTTCTTT. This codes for CATSRDQMNTEAFF.

The CDR3 region has the DNA TGTGCCAGCAGTGACCTGGAGCGGGGGCGGAATGAGCAGTTCTTC. Its protein is CASSDLERGRNEQFF. V gene TRBV6-6 combines with J gene TRBJ2-1, with 8 bases that match TRBD2. Germline V CDR1 and CDR2: MNHNY, SVGAGI (reference sequence). This CDR3 region has 15 residues. Germline trimming cut 5 bases from V and 7 bases from J; bases unmatched to any gene: 10.

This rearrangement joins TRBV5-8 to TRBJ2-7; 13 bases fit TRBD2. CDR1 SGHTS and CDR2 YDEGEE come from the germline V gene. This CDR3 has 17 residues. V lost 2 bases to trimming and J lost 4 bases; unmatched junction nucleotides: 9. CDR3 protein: CASSFEFGLAGVYEQYF. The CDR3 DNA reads TGTGCCAGCAGCTTTGAATTCGGACTAGCGGGAGTATACGAGCAGTACTTC.

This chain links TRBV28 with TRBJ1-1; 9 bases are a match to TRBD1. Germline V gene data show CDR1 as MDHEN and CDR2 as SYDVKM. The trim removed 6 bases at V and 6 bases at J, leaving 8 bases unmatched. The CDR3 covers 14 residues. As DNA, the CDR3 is TGTGCCAGCAGACCGGGACAGGGTCGAGCTGAAGCTTTCTTT. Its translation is CASRPGQGRAEAFF.

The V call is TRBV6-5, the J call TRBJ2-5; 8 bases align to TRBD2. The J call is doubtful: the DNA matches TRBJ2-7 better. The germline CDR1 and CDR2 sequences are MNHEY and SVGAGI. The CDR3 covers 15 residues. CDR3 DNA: TGTGCCAGCAGTTCAGGGGCGGGAGGTACCTACGAGCAGTACTTC. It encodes CASSSGAGGTYEQYF.

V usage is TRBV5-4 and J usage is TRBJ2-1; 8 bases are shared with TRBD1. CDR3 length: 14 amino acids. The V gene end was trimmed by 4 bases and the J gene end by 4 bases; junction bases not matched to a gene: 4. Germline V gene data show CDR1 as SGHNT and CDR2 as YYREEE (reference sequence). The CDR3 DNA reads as TGTGCCAGCAGCGGACAGGGAGGATACAATGAGCAGTTCTTC. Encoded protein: CASSGQGGYNEQFF. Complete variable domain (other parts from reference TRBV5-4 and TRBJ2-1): ETGVTQSPTHLIKTRGQQVTLRCSSQSGHNTVSWYQQALGQGPQFIFQYYREEENGRGNFPPRFSGLQFPNYSSELNVNALELDDSALYLCASSGQGGYNEQFFGPGTRLTVL.

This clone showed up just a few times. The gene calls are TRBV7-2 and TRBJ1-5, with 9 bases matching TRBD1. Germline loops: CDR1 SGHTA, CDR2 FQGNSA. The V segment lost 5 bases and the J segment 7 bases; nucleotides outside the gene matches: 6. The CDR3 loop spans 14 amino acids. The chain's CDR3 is CASSLQGAQQPQHF. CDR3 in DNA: TGTGCCAGCAGCCTACAGGGGGCGCAACAGCCCCAGCATTTT.

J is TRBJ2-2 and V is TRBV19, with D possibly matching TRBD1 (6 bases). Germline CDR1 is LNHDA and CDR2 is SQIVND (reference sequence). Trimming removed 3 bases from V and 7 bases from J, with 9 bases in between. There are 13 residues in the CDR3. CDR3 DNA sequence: TGTGCCAGTAGTATTGGGGGCCACGGGGAGCTGTTTTTT. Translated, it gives CASSIGGHGELFF.

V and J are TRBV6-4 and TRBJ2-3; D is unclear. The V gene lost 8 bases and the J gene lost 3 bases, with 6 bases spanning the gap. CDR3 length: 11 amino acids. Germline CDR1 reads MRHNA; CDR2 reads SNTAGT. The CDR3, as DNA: TGTGCCAGCTCCAGGACAGATACGCAGTATTTT. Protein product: CASSRTDTQYF.

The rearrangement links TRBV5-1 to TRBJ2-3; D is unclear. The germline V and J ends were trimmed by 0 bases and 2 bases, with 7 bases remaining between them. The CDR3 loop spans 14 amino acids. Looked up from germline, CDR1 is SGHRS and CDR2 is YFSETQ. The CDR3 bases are TGCGCCAGCAGCTTGGACAGTAACACAGATACGCAGTATTTT. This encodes CASSLDSNTDTQYF.

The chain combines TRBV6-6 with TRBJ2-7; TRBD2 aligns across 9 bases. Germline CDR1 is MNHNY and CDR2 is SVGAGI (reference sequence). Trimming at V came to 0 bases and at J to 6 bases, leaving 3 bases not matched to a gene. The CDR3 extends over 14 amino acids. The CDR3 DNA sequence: TGTGCCAGCAGTTACTCGCGGGGGGGGCGCGAGCAGTACTTC. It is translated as CASSYSRGGREQYF.

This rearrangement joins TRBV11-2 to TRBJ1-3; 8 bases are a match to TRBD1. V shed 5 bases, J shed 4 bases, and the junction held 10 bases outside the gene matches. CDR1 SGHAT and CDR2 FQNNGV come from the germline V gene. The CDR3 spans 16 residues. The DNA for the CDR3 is TGTGCCAGCAGCACATTTCAGGGGGCGAGGGGAAACACCATATATTTT. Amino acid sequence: CASSTFQGARGNTIYF.

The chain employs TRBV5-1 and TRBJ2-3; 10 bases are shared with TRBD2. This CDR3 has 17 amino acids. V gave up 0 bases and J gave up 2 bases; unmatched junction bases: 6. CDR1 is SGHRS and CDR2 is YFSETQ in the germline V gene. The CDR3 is CASSLALLAGDTDTQYF. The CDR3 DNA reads TGCGCCAGCAGCTTGGCTCTCCTAGCGGGGGACACAGATACGCAGTATTTT.

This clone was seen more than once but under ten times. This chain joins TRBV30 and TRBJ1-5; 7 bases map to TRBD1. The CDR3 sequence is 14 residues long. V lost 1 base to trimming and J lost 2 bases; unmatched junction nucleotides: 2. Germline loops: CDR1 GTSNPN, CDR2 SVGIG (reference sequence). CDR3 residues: CAWSAGQGNQPQHF. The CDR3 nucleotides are TGTGCCTGGAGTGCCGGACAGGGCAATCAGCCCCAGCATTTT.

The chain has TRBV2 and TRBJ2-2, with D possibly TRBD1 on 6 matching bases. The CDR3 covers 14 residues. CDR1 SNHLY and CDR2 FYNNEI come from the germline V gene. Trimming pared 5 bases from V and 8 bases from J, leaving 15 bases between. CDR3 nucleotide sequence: TGTGCCAGCAGTCAGTTTACAGGGCCTGGGGAGCTGTTTTTT. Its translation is CASSQFTGPGELFF.

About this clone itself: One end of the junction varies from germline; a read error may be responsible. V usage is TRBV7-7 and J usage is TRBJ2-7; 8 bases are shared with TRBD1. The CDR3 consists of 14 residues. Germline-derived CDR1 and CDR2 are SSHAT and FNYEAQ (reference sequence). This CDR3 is CASSSGQGMVEQYF. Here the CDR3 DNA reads TGTGCTAGCAGCTCCGGACAGGGTATGGTCGAGCAGTACTTC.

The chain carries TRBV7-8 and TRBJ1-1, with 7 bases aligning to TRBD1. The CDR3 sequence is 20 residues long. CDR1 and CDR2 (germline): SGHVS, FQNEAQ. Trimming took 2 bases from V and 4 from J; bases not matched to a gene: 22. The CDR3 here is CASSLIFPGQVPELGTEAFF. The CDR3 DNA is TGTGCCAGCAGCTTAATCTTTCCCGGACAGGTCCCTGAGTTGGGCACTGAAGCTTTCTTT.